A single sample gave rise to the 19 T cell receptor beta chains below, sequenced in a study of metastatic and nonmetastatic thyroid tumors. All patients were untreated before thyroid surgery. TCRdb used MiXCR to call clones anew from the PCR reads. Of approximately 15,000 clones detected, roughly 4% appear once; the ten largest clones hold 20% to 30%. Material: tumor tissue. These receptors were collected from a female donor with papillary thyroid cancer or a benign thyroid nodule (not recorded which). Some clones in this sample may be carry-over from other donors' samples.

This clone was counted between two and nine times. The chain is built from TRBV9 and TRBJ1-4; D remains ambiguous. This CDR3 is built from 12 residues. Trimming removed 3 bases at V and 10 bases at J, with 10 bases between. The germline V gene encodes CDR1 SGDLS and CDR2 YYNGEE. The CDR3: CASSGKEAKLFF. The CDR3, as DNA: TGTGCCAGCAGCGGGAAAGAAGCAAAACTGTTTTTT.

CDR3 residues: CASSPQNQPQHF. CDR3 sequence (DNA): TGTGCCAGTAGTCCCCAGAATCAGCCCCAGCATTTT. J is TRBJ1-5 and V is TRBV19; D uncertain. The V end lost 5 bases, the J end lost 4 bases, and 6 bases lay between the germline ends. Germline values: CDR1 LNHDA, CDR2 SQIVND (reference sequence). CDR3 size: 12 residues.

This clone was seen a handful of times. This chain uses TRBV28 with TRBJ2-7; weak D call: TRBD1 (5 bases). The germline V and J ends were trimmed by 3 bases and 3 bases, with 15 bases remaining between them. In germline, CDR1 is MDHEN, CDR2 SYDVKM. The CDR3 length is 15 residues. The CDR3 spells CASSFAAGPLYEQYF. The CDR3 DNA reads TGTGCCAGCAGTTTTGCGGCAGGGCCCCTCTACGAGCAGTACTTC.

Points on this clone: One end of the junction varies from germline; a read error may be responsible. V usage is TRBV19 and J usage is TRBJ1-5; perhaps TRBD1 as D (6 bases). The CDR3 has 16 amino acids. Germline lookup yields CDR1 LNHDA and CDR2 SQIVND (reference sequence). The CDR3 sequence: CASNQTGITSNQHQHF. CDR3 bases: TGTGCCAGTAACCAGACAGGCATCACGTCCAATCAGCACCAGCATTTT.

This clone was counted ten times or more. The chain recombines TRBV6-1 with TRBJ2-7; 8 nucleotides agree with TRBD1. Germline trimming cut 8 bases from V and 6 bases from J; bases unmatched to any gene: 12. The germline gives CDR1 MNHNS, CDR2 SASEGT. The CDR3 loop spans 14 amino acids. The chain's CDR3 is CASVLTGERGEQYF. For the CDR3, the DNA is TGTGCCAGCGTCCTGACAGGGGAACGGGGCGAGCAGTACTTC.

This clone was detected only a few times. CDR3 nucleotides: TGTGCCAGCAGTTTAGGGGAATGGCTTCAGCCCCAGCATTTT. Translation: CASSLGEWLQPQHF. This chain connects TRBV28 to TRBJ1-5; D is unclear. The length of the CDR3 is 14 residues. Germline V gives CDR1 MDHEN, CDR2 SYDVKM. The ends were cut back, 2 bases at V and 6 bases at J, with 11 bases in the middle.

Only a few counts were recorded for this clone. The V gene is TRBV28, the J gene TRBJ2-3; the D is unclear. Germline V gives CDR1 MDHEN, CDR2 SYDVKM. With 3 bases removed from V and 2 bases from J, the gap between germline ends came to 9 bases. The CDR3 sequence is 14 residues long. CDR3: CASSFAQDTDTQYF. CDR3 nucleotides: TGTGCCAGCAGTTTCGCTCAAGACACAGATACGCAGTATTTT.

This sequence joins TRBV6-1 and TRBJ1-2; D gene ambiguous. The CDR3 contains 15 residues. Trimming pared 1 base from V and 7 bases from J, leaving 16 bases between. CDR1 and CDR2 (germline): MNHNS, SASEGT. CDR3 DNA sequence: TGTGCCAGCAGTGAAGAAGATGGGCGGGCGGGTGGCTACACCTTC. It specifies CASSEEDGRAGGYTF.

Regarding this clone: The junction does not match germline at one end; this may be a read error. The CDR3 nucleotides are TGTGCCAGCAGCCTAGAGGTGTCACCCCTCCACTTT. Its translation is CASSLEVSPLHF. V gene TRBV11-2 combines with J gene TRBJ1-6; D is unclear. The CDR3 extends over 12 amino acids. Germline V lookup: CDR1 SGHAT, CDR2 FQNNGV.

The J gene is TRBJ1-1, the V gene TRBV12-3 or TRBV12-4, with a weak D call TRBD1 (5 bases). The CDR3 sequence is 14 residues long. The V and J ends lost 7 bases and 7 bases respectively, with 19 bases between them. DNA of the CDR3: TGTGCCAGCACTGCCGCGGGACCCCTTCTTGAAGCTTTCTTT. As protein: CASTAAGPLLEAFF.

In this sample, this clone turned up a few times. This chain uses TRBV20-1 with TRBJ1-4; 10 bases align to TRBD1. Per germline, CDR1 DFQATT and CDR2 SNEGSKA (reference sequence). The trim removed 5 bases at V and 8 bases at J, leaving 11 bases unmatched. The CDR3 is made up of 15 amino acids. The CDR3 is CSAHGGTGDIEKLFF. The DNA of the CDR3 is TGCAGTGCTCACGGGGGGACAGGGGATATAGAAAAACTGTTTTTT.

The sample holds a few counts of this clone. The V gene is TRBV2, the J gene TRBJ1-6; unclear D gene. This CDR3 is 13 amino acids long. CDR1 is SNHLY, CDR2 FYNNEI, per germline. Trimming removed 7 bases from V and 7 bases from J, with 11 bases in between. This CDR3 reads CASTGEVNSPLHF. CDR3 coding DNA: TGTGCCAGCACGGGTGAAGTGAATTCACCCCTCCACTTT.

J is TRBJ1-6 and V is TRBV5-1; D gene unclear. The CDR3 has 21 residues. Germline CDR1 SGHRS, CDR2 YFSETQ. V was pared by 4 bases and J by 0 bases, with 26 bases between. CDR3 in DNA: TGCGCCAGCAGCCCCTCCACCGGCCTCACTGACCCAAGCTCCTATAATTCACCCCTCCACTTT. Amino acids: CASSPSTGLTDPSSYNSPLHF.

This clone is medium-sized by share. The chain joins TRBV2 to TRBJ2-7; D is perhaps TRBD2 (6 bases). There are 10 residues in the CDR3. Trimming removed 6 bases from V and 12 bases from J, with 12 bases in between. Germline assignment: CDR1 SNHLY and CDR2 FYNNEI. Here the CDR3 reads CASSYGTPYF. The CDR3 DNA reads TGTGCCAGCAGCTACGGGACTCCGTACTTC.

The chain couples TRBV6-1 to TRBJ2-1; D unresolved. The V end lost 6 bases, the J end lost 0 bases, and 12 bases lay between the germline ends. This CDR3 contains 15 residues. Germline CDR1 and CDR2: MNHNS and SASEGT. The CDR3 sequence is CASSLQPSSYNEQFF. The CDR3 nucleotides are TGTGCCAGCAGCCTTCAACCCAGCTCCTACAATGAGCAGTTCTTC.

J is TRBJ2-7 and V is TRBV6-5; D is perhaps TRBD1 (5 bases). V gave up 2 bases and J gave up 4 bases, with 6 bases separating them. Germline CDR1 MNHEY, CDR2 SVGAGI. CDR3 length: 12 amino acids. CDR3 amino acids: CASSYDRYEQYF. The CDR3 region has the DNA TGTGCCAGCAGTTACGACAGATACGAGCAGTACTTC.

This clone was seen more than once but under ten times. The V gene is TRBV6-9, the J gene TRBJ1-6; D is ambiguous. Germline CDR1 MNHGY, CDR2 SVAAGI. The CDR3 totals 18 residues. Trimming removed 4 bases from V and 0 bases from J, with 16 bases in between. The CDR3 here is CASSFDPPANSYNSPLHF. CDR3 in DNA: TGTGCCAGCAGTTTCGACCCGCCCGCCAACTCCTATAATTCACCCCTCCACTTT.

In its sample, this clone ranks as large. The chain links TRBV19 to TRBJ2-1; TRBD2 aligns across 7 bases. The CDR3 is made up of 14 amino acids. Trimming at V came to 6 bases and at J to 2 bases, leaving 4 bases not matched to a gene. Germline V CDR1 and CDR2: LNHDA, SQIVND (reference sequence). The CDR3 spells CASRPAGTYNEQFF. The DNA of the CDR3 is TGTGCCAGTAGACCAGCGGGAACCTACAATGAGCAGTTCTTC.

This clone was counted between two and nine times. The rearrangement uses TRBV6-1 and TRBJ1-2; 11 nucleotides agree with TRBD1. CDR1 and CDR2 from the germline V gene are MNHNS and SASEGT. The V segment lost 5 bases and the J segment 4 bases; nucleotides outside the gene matches: 6. The CDR3 spans 15 residues. This CDR3 reads CASSRRDRGSYGYTF. The CDR3 region has the DNA TGTGCCAGCAGTCGCCGGGACAGGGGGTCCTATGGCTACACCTTC.